These 12 T cell receptor beta chains were all obtained from the same sample, sequenced in a study of T cells in Graves' hyperthyroidism and ophthalmopathy. TCR beta CDR3 region amplification was performed from RNA transcripts. The HTBI set primed first-round TCR CDR3 RT-PCR. TCRdb re-called the multiplex PCR reads through MiXCR, storing one row per CDR3 protein. Of approximately 610,000 distinct CDR3 sequences listed, over 15% were seen once; the top ten hold around a sixth. The sequenced sample consisted of blood. The receptors derive from a woman aged 18-29 years with Graves' hyperthyroidism.

With regard to this clonotype: The CDR3 does not close with the conserved phenylalanine or tryptophan, likely indicating a read error. The chain has TRBV7-2 and TRBJ2-7; a possible D gene is TRBD1 (6 bases). The CDR3 consists of 15 residues. V was shortened by 3 bases and J by 2 bases, with 14 bases between the two germline ends. From germline, CDR1 is SGHTA and CDR2 FQGNSA. Here the CDR3 reads CASSFIGQTTYEQYL. DNA for the CDR3: TGTGCCAGCAGCTTCATTGGACAGACCACCTACGAGCAGTACCTC.

This clonotype was picked up a small number of times. This rearrangement joins TRBV12-3 or TRBV12-4 to TRBJ2-6; D may be TRBD1 or TRBD2 (5 bases each). This CDR3 is built from 15 residues. V lost 7 bases, J lost 2 bases, and 12 bases lay in between. The DNA of the CDR3 is TGTGCCAGCACCCTGACAGCGGCTGGGGCCAACGTCCTGACTTTC. This sequence encodes CASTLTAAGANVLTF.

In this sample, this clonotype turned up many times. This chain uses TRBV6-1 with TRBJ2-7, with D unclear. Germline V lookup: CDR1 MNHNS, CDR2 SASEGT. The CDR3 runs 13 residues. Trimming took 9 bases from V and 0 from J, leaving 12 bases between them. The CDR3 DNA follows: TGTGCCAGTGGGCGGAACAGCTCCTACGAGCAGTACTTC. Translation: CASGRNSSYEQYF.

This clonotype was counted between two and nine times. The J gene is TRBJ1-1, the V gene TRBV20-1; no firm D call. Trimming removed 4 bases at V and 1 base at J, with 4 bases between. CDR1 is DFQATT, CDR2 SNEGSKA, per germline (reference sequence). The CDR3 runs to 11 residues. The DNA of the CDR3 is TGCAGTGCTATCGGGAACACTGAAGCTTTCTTT. Translating it yields CSAIGNTEAFF.

This clonotype was recorded a few times. Here the CDR3 reads CATSRGPRGGESQYF. As DNA, the CDR3 is TGTGCCACCAGCAGAGGTCCGCGGGGGGGCGAGTCCCAGTACTTC. The V gene is TRBV15, the J gene TRBJ2-5, with 9 bases identical to TRBD2. This CDR3 has 15 residues. The V gene end was trimmed by 1 base and the J gene end by 9 bases; junction bases not matched to a gene: 9. From germline, CDR1 is LNHNV and CDR2 YYDKDF (reference sequence).

This clonotype was observed at least ten times. The V and J genes are TRBV12-5 and TRBJ1-2; unclear D gene. With 3 bases removed from V and 8 bases from J, the gap between germline ends came to 22 bases. Germline CDR1 LGHNT, CDR2 FRNRAP. CDR3 size: 16 residues. CDR3 in amino acids: CASGFPGSPTRGGYTF. The CDR3 coding sequence is TGTGCTAGTGGTTTTCCTGGATCCCCTACCCGCGGAGGCTACACCTTC.

This clonotype was observed a handful of times. The chain couples TRBV11-2 to TRBJ2-1; a weak D match, TRBD2 (6 bases). This CDR3 spans 19 amino acids. Germline loops: CDR1 SGHAT, CDR2 FQNNGV. Trimming cost V 5 bases and J 3 bases, with 26 bases left between them. CDR3 residues: CASSLAEIVAGSRYNEQFF. CDR3 bases: TGTGCCAGCAGCCTAGCCGAGATCGTCGCGGGAAGCCGCTACAATGAGCAGTTCTTC.

This sequence joins TRBV7-3 and TRBJ2-2; 8 bases fit TRBD2. J gave up 0 bases and V 5 bases, and 5 bases lay outside the gene matches. Per germline, CDR1 SGHTA and CDR2 FQGTGA. This CDR3 is 16 amino acids long. CDR3 bases: TGTGCCAGCAGCCCGGGAGGGAGCCCGAACACCGGGGAGCTGTTTTTT. It specifies CASSPGGSPNTGELFF.

The sample holds many counts of this clonotype. The chain uses TRBV3-1 and TRBJ1-5, with 9 bases matching TRBD1. Germline CDR1 and CDR2: LGHDT and YNNKEL (reference sequence). V lost 4 bases to trimming and J lost 5 bases; unmatched junction nucleotides: 3. This CDR3 has 14 amino acids. CDR3 DNA: TGTGCCAGCAGCCGATGGACAGGGGATCAGCCCCAGCATTTT. Translation gives CASSRWTGDQPQHF. The whole variable domain, filled in from reference TRBV3-1 and TRBJ1-5, reads DTAVSQTPKYLVTQMGNDKSIKCEQNLGHDTMYWYKQDSKKFLKIMFSYNNKELIINETVPNRFSPKSPDKAHLNLHINSLELGDSAVYFCASSRWTGDQPQHFGDGTRLSIL.

Points on this clonotype: The junction does not match germline at one end; this may be a read error. This chain uses TRBV7-2 with TRBJ2-7, with unresolved D. The germline V gene encodes CDR1 SGHTA and CDR2 FQGNSA. The CDR3 has 13 residues. The CDR3 loop is CASSIALKIEQYF. The CDR3 DNA reads as TGTGCCAGCAGCATAGCACTAAAGATAGAGCAGTACTTC. Combining the CDR3 with reference TRBV7-2 and TRBJ2-7 gives the whole variable domain GAGVSQSPSNKVTEKGKDVELRCDPISGHTALYWYRQSLGQGLEFLIYFQGNSAPDKSGLPSDRFSAERTGGSVSTLTIQRTQQEDSAVYLCASSIALKIEQYFGPGTRLTVT.

The rearrangement links TRBV25-1 to TRBJ1-3; 8 positions agree with TRBD1. The CDR3 is 14 amino acids. V was pared by 5 bases and J by 3 bases, with 3 bases of the junction left unmatched. CDR1 and CDR2 (germline): MGHDK, SYGVNS. Here the CDR3 DNA reads TGTGCCAGCAGTAGCAGGGGGCTTGGAAACACCATATATTTT. Protein: CASSSRGLGNTIYF.

This clonotype was observed a few times. This chain links TRBV29-1 with TRBJ1-1, with no clear D. V lost 2 bases to trimming and J lost 2 bases, with 9 bases between them. The CDR3 consists of 13 residues. Germline assignment: CDR1 SQVTM and CDR2 ANQGSEA. CDR3 region: CSVERQRNTEAFF. The CDR3, as DNA: TGCAGCGTTGAACGGCAGAGAAACACTGAAGCTTTCTTT.